This record looks at one T cell receptor (beta chain) sequence and its context. The data belong to a study of blood T cell repertoires in COVID-19. Study background: Some COVID-19 samples were acute and others convalescent; all came from the United States, Italy and Spain.

Authors' methods: From reference gene primer amplification, estimates of nucleated cell counts were derived. TCRdb's copy holds only in-frame clones and misses some; the assay was immunoSEQ multiplex PCR. V, J and clone size reflect that table, while D and trimming were determined from the DNA. The sample holds around 150,000 clones, roughly 80% seen once. The sample consisted of peripheral blood. The TCR was taken from a woman aged 40 to 50 with COVID-19, enrolled during active disease.

Here the CDR3 reads CASSIGGKAGFEQYF. The DNA for the CDR3 is TGTGCCAGTAGTATAGGAGGCAAAGCAGGGTTCGAGCAGTACTTC. V usage is TRBV19 and J usage is TRBJ2-7; TRBD1 might be the D (5 bases). The CDR3 length is 15 residues. Trimming took off 1 base at V and 6 bases at J, with 16 bases between the two ends. Germline assignment: CDR1 LNHDA and CDR2 SQIVND (reference sequence).